This is a list of T cell receptor beta chains from one sample in a study of radiotherapy plus CTLA-4 blockade in lung cancer. Assay: immunoSEQ multiplex PCR; the TCRdb copy retains only in-frame clones and omits some. The table has some 94,000 clones, around 84% seen once. The specimen was peripheral blood, collected from a patient treated with radiotherapy plus ipilimumab. These receptor sequences come from a human donor with non-small cell lung cancer that progressed on radiotherapy plus ipilimumab. The conserved cysteine and the conserved F or W are not part of the CDR3 here.

TRBV7-9	TRBJ2-7	9	ASSRDWEQY
TRBV10-3	TRBJ1-4	9	ATGTVEKLF
TRBV13	TRBJ2-2	14	ASSRLAGALTGELF
TRBV5-8	TRBJ2-1	17	ASRPAGLAGGTSYNEQF
TRBV7-2	TRBJ2-5	11	ASSAGPEETQY
TRBV5-6	TRBJ1-2	11	ASSLDTDYGYT
TRBV7-9	TRBJ1-4	13	ASSTEDTRGEKLF
TRBV11-2	TRBJ2-2	13	ASSLGGHSTGELF
TRBV7-7	TRBJ2-2	14	ASSRQVESNTGELF
TRBV30	TRBJ1-5	11	ACQKQGNQPQH
TRBV5-8	TRBJ2-1	14	ASSLGGLAGSDEQF
TRBV2	TRBJ2-1	9	ASSTELEQF
TRBV27	TRBJ2-1	13	ASSFGPTIVDEQF
TRBV9	TRBJ2-1	13	ASSSEAASYNEQF
TRBV5-6	TRBJ2-3	12	ASSGTGTTDTQY
TRBV30	TRBJ1-1	8	AWRDPEAF
TRBV4-1	TRBJ2-4	15	ASSQPLAGGAKNIQY
TRBV5-4	TRBJ1-1	12	ASSPDRVDGRAF
TRBV11-2	TRBJ1-3	12	ASSLGEVGNTIY
TRBV13	TRBJ2-7	18	ASSLVAGQGTSGRPYEQY
TRBV30	TRBJ1-2	10	ACTGENDGYT
TRBV2	TRBJ2-7	9	ASTQRDEQY
TRBV5-1	TRBJ2-5	14	ASSLWSSGYQETQY
TRBV18	TRBJ2-3	14	ASSLLELTSTDTQY
TRBV5-1	TRBJ2-3	14	ATRDPRAPSTDTQY
TRBV5-4	TRBJ2-1	14	ASSPRGSSSYNEQF
TRBV6-5	TRBJ2-1	12	ASSPGTSGYEQF
TRBV25-1	TRBJ1-1	11	ASSKTDRTEAF
TRBV4-1	TRBJ2-1	10	ASSQDFKKQF
TRBV7-3	TRBJ2-3	13	ASSLIPGSTDTQY
TRBV7-7	TRBJ2-5	11	ASSRDRVETQY
TRBV7-9	TRBJ1-1	12	ASSARQVNTEAF
TRBV7-3	TRBJ2-5	12	ASSSSGSKETQY
TRBV5-1	TRBJ1-1	14	ASSLNRQGQGTEAF
TRBV5-6	TRBJ2-1	14	ASSFGRDSRFYEQF
TRBV7-2	TRBJ2-7	13	ASSSTTGGVDEQY
TRBV28	TRBJ1-2	11	ASRPHRERGYT
TRBV21-1	TRBJ1-2	11	AINKKMVYGYT
TRBV2	TRBJ2-7	10	ASSENPYEQY
TRBV7-9	TRBJ2-2	14	ASSFSQGGNTGELF
TRBV11-2	TRBJ2-6	16	ASSIRDPHGFGANVLT
TRBV29-1	TRBJ2-1	10	SVRREGNEQF
TRBV19	TRBJ1-1	11	ASSFRGTTEAF
TRBV5-6	TRBJ1-1	12	ARRFDRRATEAF
TRBV6-1	TRBJ2-7	12	ASCSRDGSYEQY
TRBV28	TRBJ1-5	13	ASRGWGHSNQPQH
TRBV13	TRBJ1-3	13	ASSLDTERGNTIY
TRBV13	TRBJ2-2	11	ASRGGFTGELF